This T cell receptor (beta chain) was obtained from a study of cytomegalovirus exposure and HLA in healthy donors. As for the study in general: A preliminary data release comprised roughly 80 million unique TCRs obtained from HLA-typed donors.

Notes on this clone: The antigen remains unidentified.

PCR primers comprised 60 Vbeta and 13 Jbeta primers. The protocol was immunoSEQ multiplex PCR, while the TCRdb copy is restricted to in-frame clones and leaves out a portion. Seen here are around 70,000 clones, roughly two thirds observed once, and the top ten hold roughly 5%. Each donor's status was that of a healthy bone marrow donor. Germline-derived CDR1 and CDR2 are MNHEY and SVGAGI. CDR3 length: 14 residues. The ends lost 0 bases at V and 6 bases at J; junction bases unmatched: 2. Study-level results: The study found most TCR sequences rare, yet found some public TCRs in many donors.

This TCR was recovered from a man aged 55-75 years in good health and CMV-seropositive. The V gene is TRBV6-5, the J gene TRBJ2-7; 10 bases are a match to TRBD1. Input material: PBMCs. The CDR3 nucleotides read TGTGCCAGCAGTTACTCGGGGACAGGGGTCGAGCAGTACTTC. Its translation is CASSYSGTGVEQYF.